This T cell receptor beta chain originates from a study of metastatic and nonmetastatic thyroid tumors. Study details: A comparison of repertoires was made across blood and tumor or nodule tissue from malignant and benign thyroid patients.

At least ten counts were recorded for this clone. Its target is not known. A much larger clone is a single base away; this may be a read error. The final CDR3 position lacks the conserved phenylalanine or tryptophan, pointing to a likely read error. Whole-study results and caveats: Significantly higher TCR beta diversity was reportedly seen in malignant thyroid tumors than benign nodules, in blood and tumor.

Patients had received no treatment of any kind before thyroid surgery. In the original processing: A papillary thyroid cancer distant-metastasis classifier was built from CDR3 differences across clinicopathological groups. Using MiXCR, TCRdb reanalyzed the PCR reads. These V and J calls rely on TCRdb rather than the paper's analysis. The sample has some 5,900 clones, under 30% seen once. The V gene lost 10 bases and the J gene lost 11 bases, with 20 bases spanning the gap. CDR3 size: 12 residues. Looked up from germline, CDR1 is LNHDA and CDR2 is SQIVND (reference sequence). This rearrangement joins TRBV19 to TRBJ1-1; D perhaps matches TRBD1 (5 bases). The receptor's source is a male donor with papillary thyroid cancer or a benign thyroid nodule (not recorded which). Some clones in this sample may be carry-over from other donors' samples. The sequencing input was adjacent normal tissue. The CDR3 DNA follows: TGTGCCACTGTGGGGCGGAGGCCTGGGGCTTTCCTT. Translation: CATVGRRPGAFL.